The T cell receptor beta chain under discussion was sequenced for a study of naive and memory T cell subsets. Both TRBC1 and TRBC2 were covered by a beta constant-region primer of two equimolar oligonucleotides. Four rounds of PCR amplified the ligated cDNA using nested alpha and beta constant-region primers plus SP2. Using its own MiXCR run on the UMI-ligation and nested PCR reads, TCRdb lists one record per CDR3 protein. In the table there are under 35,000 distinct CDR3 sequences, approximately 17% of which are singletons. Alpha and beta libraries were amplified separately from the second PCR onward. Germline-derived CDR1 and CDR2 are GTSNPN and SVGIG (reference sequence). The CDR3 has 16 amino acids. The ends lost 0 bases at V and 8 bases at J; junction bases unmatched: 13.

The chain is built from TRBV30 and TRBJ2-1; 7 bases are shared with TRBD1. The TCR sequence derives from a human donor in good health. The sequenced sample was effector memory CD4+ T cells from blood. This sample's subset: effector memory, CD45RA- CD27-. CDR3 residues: CAWSVLFGLGGHEQFF. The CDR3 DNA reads TGTGCCTGGAGTGTACTTTTTGGGCTAGGGGGCCATGAGCAGTTCTTC. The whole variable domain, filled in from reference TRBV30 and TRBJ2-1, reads SQTIHQWPATLVQPVGSPLSLECTVEGTSNPNLYWYRQAAGRGLQLLFYSVGIGQISSEVPQNLSASRPQDRQFILSSKKLLLSDSGFYLCAWSVLFGLGGHEQFFGPGTRLTVL.